These 21 T cell receptor beta chains were all obtained from the same sample, sequenced in a study of T cell responses to AZD1222 COVID-19 vaccine. Data came from immunoSEQ multiplex PCR; TCRdb stores just in-frame clones and leaves some out. Among more than 95,000 clones listed, about 85% were seen once. The sample in question was peripheral blood, obtained on day 0 of AZD1222 vaccination. These receptors were taken from an adult in good health.

The chain links TRBV27 to TRBJ2-1; 10 bases agree with TRBD2. CDR1 MNHEY and CDR2 SMNVEV come from the germline V gene (reference sequence). V lost 7 bases and J lost 6; bases outside the gene matches: 18. This CDR3 has 18 amino acids. CDR3 nucleotides: TGTGCCAGCACCTCCGGGAGACTAGCGGGCCGCGGGGGCAATGAGCAGTTCTTC. Translating it yields CASTSGRLAGRGGNEQFF.

This clone was detected only once. The V gene is TRBV7-9, the J gene TRBJ2-3; tentatively, D is TRBD1 (5 bases). The V end was cut by 2 bases, the J end by 3 bases, with 6 bases between. The germline gives CDR1 SEHNR, CDR2 FQNEAQ (reference sequence). The CDR3 is 13 residues long. CDR3 sequence reads: CASSLQGTDTQYF. The CDR3 coding sequence is TGTGCCAGCAGCTTACAGGGAACAGATACGCAGTATTTT. Full variable domain (rest looked up from reference TRBV7-9 and TRBJ2-3): DTGVSQNPRHKITKRGQNVTFRCDPISEHNRLYWYRQTLGQGPEFLTYFQNEAQLEKSRLLSDRFSAERPKGSFSTLEIQRTEQGDSAMYLCASSLQGTDTQYFGPGTRLTVL.

This rearrangement joins TRBV28 to TRBJ2-7, with D unclear. Deletions cut 5 bases from V and 2 bases from J, with 16 bases between. The CDR3 consists of 15 residues. The germline V gene encodes CDR1 MDHEN and CDR2 SYDVKM. CDR3 amino acids: CASSRGWLIPYEQYF. For the CDR3, the DNA is TGTGCCAGCAGTAGAGGCTGGCTCATTCCCTACGAGCAGTACTTC.

V gene TRBV24-1 combines with J gene TRBJ1-1; 7 bases align to TRBD1. Per germline, CDR1 KGHDR and CDR2 SFDVKD. The CDR3 length is 13 residues. V was pared by 2 bases and J by 5 bases, with 1 base of the junction left unmatched. CDR3 nucleotide sequence: TGTGCCACCAGTGATTACAGGGGAACTGAAGCTTTCTTT. Translated, it gives CATSDYRGTEAFF.

This rearrangement joins TRBV6-2 or TRBV6-3 to TRBJ2-7; 8 nucleotides agree with TRBD1. V was pared by 6 bases and J by 4 bases, with 8 bases of the junction left unmatched. CDR1 and CDR2 (germline): MNHEY, SVGEGT. The CDR3 is made up of 14 amino acids. CDR3 DNA: TGTGCCAGCAGCAGGACAGGGAAAATTTACGAGCAGTACTTC. This sequence encodes CASSRTGKIYEQYF.

The V gene is TRBV28, the J gene TRBJ1-4, with 9 bases fitting TRBD1. The germline V gene encodes CDR1 MDHEN and CDR2 SYDVKM. V lost 6 bases, J lost 8 bases, and 7 bases stayed unmatched. The CDR3 has 14 residues. The CDR3 DNA is TGTGCCAGCAGGGGAACAGGGGGCGGCGAAAAACTGTTTTTT. Translation: CASRGTGGGEKLFF.

The chain links TRBV28 to TRBJ2-3; D is undetermined. The CDR3 has 11 amino acids. CDR1 and CDR2 (germline): MDHEN, SYDVKM. Trimming took 6 bases from V and 5 from J, leaving 6 bases between them. The CDR3 sequence: CASRRLDTQYF. The DNA for the CDR3 is TGTGCCAGCAGACGATTAGATACGCAGTATTTT. Based on the CDR3 plus reference TRBV28 and TRBJ2-3, the full variable domain is DVKVTQSSRYLVKRTGEKVFLECVQDMDHENMFWYRQDPGLGLRLIYFSYDVKMKEKGDIPEGYSVSREKKERFSLILESASTNQTSMYLCASRRLDTQYFGPGTRLTVL.

The CDR3 nucleotides read TGTGCCAGCAGCGACTGGCAGGGGCTGTTTTTT. Translated, it gives CASSDWQGLFF. The chain links TRBV7-2 to TRBJ2-2; possibly TRBD1 for D (5 bases). Trimming took 5 bases from V and 13 from J, leaving 11 bases between them. The CDR3 loop spans 11 amino acids. Germline V gene sequence: CDR1 SGHTA, CDR2 FQGNSA.

V and J are TRBV7-3 and TRBJ2-1; the match to TRBD2 covers 11 bases. CDR1 is SGHTA, CDR2 FQGTGA, per germline. With 1 base clipped from V and 9 bases from J, the junction kept 5 bases outside the gene matches. CDR3 length equals 15 residues. The CDR3, as DNA: TGTGCCAGCAGCTTAAATAGCGGGGGGGCCGGTGAGCAGTTCTTC. Protein product: CASSLNSGGAGEQFF.

This clone was found a few times. The rearrangement links TRBV19 to TRBJ2-7; a possible D gene is TRBD2 (5 bases). The germline gives CDR1 LNHDA, CDR2 SQIVND (reference sequence). Deletions cut 3 bases from V and 7 bases from J, with 16 bases between. CDR3 length: 14 residues. The CDR3 sequence is CASSILAVSGEQYF. The CDR3 DNA reads TGTGCCAGTAGTATCCTAGCAGTCTCGGGGGAGCAGTACTTC.

V is TRBV2 and J is TRBJ2-7, with D possibly being TRBD1 (6 bases). Per the germline V gene, CDR1 is SNHLY and CDR2 is FYNNEI. Trimming removed 11 bases at V and 4 bases at J, with 21 bases between. The CDR3 has 14 amino acids. CDR3 sequence reads: CAARTGTTRYEQYF. The CDR3 nucleotides are TGTGCCGCCAGAACCGGGACAACCCGGTACGAGCAGTACTTC.

This clone was picked up a small number of times. The chain uses TRBV11-2 and TRBJ2-7; D is possibly TRBD1 or TRBD2 (5 bases each). The CDR3 consists of 15 residues. Per germline, CDR1 SGHAT and CDR2 FQNNGV. Between the trimmed V and J ends, which lost 2 bases and 2 bases, there was a span of 13 bases. The CDR3, as DNA: TGTGCCAGCAGCTTAACCGGGACCGGACCCTACGAGCAGTACTTC. Translation gives CASSLTGTGPYEQYF. Full variable domain (rest looked up from reference TRBV11-2 and TRBJ2-7): EAGVAQSPRYKIIEKRQSVAFWCNPISGHATLYWYQQILGQGPKLLIQFQNNGVVDDSQLPKDRFSAERLKGVDSTLKIQPAKLEDSAVYLCASSLTGTGPYEQYFGPGTRLTVT.

This rearrangement joins TRBV18 to TRBJ1-6, with 9 bases that match TRBD1. Trimming cost V 6 bases and J 6 bases; bases outside gene matches: 9. Germline V gives CDR1 KGHSH, CDR2 LQKENI. This CDR3 region has 16 residues. This chain's CDR3 is CASSPTGGEGNSPLHF. The CDR3 nucleotides are TGTGCCAGCTCGCCTACAGGGGGCGAAGGTAATTCACCCCTCCACTTT.

CDR3 sequence reads: CASSPFLGTGTGELFF. Written as DNA, the CDR3 is TGCGCCAGCAGCCCATTTCTCGGGACAGGCACCGGGGAGCTGTTTTTT. The chain recombines TRBV4-1 with TRBJ2-2, with TRBD1 matching 8 bases. CDR3 length: 16 residues. J gave up 4 bases and V 4 bases, and 8 bases lay outside the gene matches. Germline CDR1 and CDR2: MGHRA and YSYEKL.

The chain couples TRBV3-1 (or the pseudogene TRBV3-2) to TRBJ1-3; the D is unclear. There are 15 residues in the CDR3. CDR1 and CDR2 from the germline V gene are LGHDT and YNNKEL (reference sequence). V gave up 4 bases and J gave up 0 bases, with 10 bases separating them. The CDR3 region is CASSPGSHSGNTIYF. CDR3 in DNA: TGTGCCAGCAGCCCAGGATCTCACTCTGGAAACACCATATATTTT.

V gene TRBV11-2 combines with J gene TRBJ1-2, with no clear D. CDR3 size: 14 residues. Trimming pared 2 bases from V and 8 bases from J, leaving 15 bases between. Germline values: CDR1 SGHAT, CDR2 FQNNGV. CDR3 sequence: CASSLNLGPEGYTF. Here the CDR3 DNA reads TGTGCCAGCAGCTTAAATTTGGGCCCTGAGGGCTACACCTTC.

This chain joins TRBV28 and TRBJ1-1; 10 nucleotides line up with TRBD1. Trimming took 8 bases from V and 3 from J; bases not matched to a gene: 6. The length of the CDR3 is 14 residues. Germline lookup yields CDR1 MDHEN and CDR2 SYDVKM. CDR3 bases: TGTGCCAGCCTCCCTGGGACAGGGGACACTGAAGCTTTCTTT. Translated, it gives CASLPGTGDTEAFF.

The rearrangement joins TRBV7-2 to TRBJ2-7; possible D gene TRBD1, 6 bases. This CDR3 has 16 residues. CDR1 SGHTA and CDR2 FQGNSA come from the germline V gene. V was shortened by 5 bases and J by 2 bases, with 19 bases between the two germline ends. The DNA of the CDR3 is TGTGCCAGCAGCCCCACCCTGACAGGCCAAACCTACGAGCAGTACTTC. This gives the protein CASSPTLTGQTYEQYF.

This clone turned up a few times. Other DNA sequences in this specimen translate into the identical CDR3. This chain connects TRBV4-3 to TRBJ1-1, with no clear D. CDR1 LGHNA and CDR2 YSLEER come from the germline V gene. CDR3 length equals 15 residues. Trimming pared 0 bases from V and 1 base from J, leaving 9 bases between. The CDR3 here is CASSQDRGRNTEAFF. The CDR3 DNA sequence: TGCGCCAGCAGCCAAGATCGAGGGAGGAACACTGAAGCTTTCTTT.

CDR3 amino acids: CPNPKASGRVEQYF. CDR3 nucleotide sequence: TGCCCCAACCCAAAGGCTAGCGGGAGAGTCGAGCAGTACTTC. The V and J genes are TRBV10-2 and TRBJ2-7; TRBD2 aligns across 10 bases. Per germline, CDR1 WSHSY and CDR2 SAAADI. This CDR3 comprises 14 residues.

J is TRBJ1-2 and V is TRBV2; D not resolved. Germline lookup yields CDR1 SNHLY and CDR2 FYNNEI. V was cut by 4 bases and J by 2 bases, with 5 bases left in between. The CDR3 is 12 amino acids. CDR3 region: CASSGQNYGYTF. The CDR3 DNA reads as TGTGCCAGCAGTGGACAAAACTATGGCTACACCTTC.